The 7 T cell receptor beta chains reported below all come from one sample, sequenced in a study of T-cell memory formation after mild COVID-19. TCRdb analysed the 5' RACE reads with MiXCR anew, one entry per CDR3 protein. This sample carries more than 300,000 distinct CDR3 sequences, roughly 13% of them seen once, and the ten largest clones take 22%. The sample was PBMCs or a T cell subset sorted from them (not recorded which). The receptors here all came from a young man who had mild COVID-19 (a few samples of this study predate the infection). Cell type and time point are not known.

The chain employs TRBV4-3 and TRBJ2-4, with 7 nucleotides matching TRBD2. The ends lost 1 base at V and 9 bases at J; junction bases unmatched: 6. CDR1 and CDR2 (germline): LGHNA, YSLEER. The CDR3 contains 14 residues. The CDR3 DNA reads as TGCGCCAGCAGCCAAGGAGGGGAGGGCCCCATTCAGTACTTC. Protein sequence: CASSQGGEGPIQYF.

CDR3: CASDSGELFF. The CDR3 DNA reads TGTGCCAGCGACAGCGGGGAGCTGTTTTTT. The gene calls are TRBV14 and TRBJ2-2; a possible D gene is TRBD1 (5 bases). From germline, CDR1 is SGHDN and CDR2 FVKESK. The V end lost 8 bases, the J end lost 7 bases, and 5 bases lay between the germline ends. This CDR3 is 10 amino acids long.

Many counts were recorded for this clonotype. The chain carries TRBV2 and TRBJ2-2; possible D gene TRBD1, 5 bases. Germline V gene sequence: CDR1 SNHLY, CDR2 FYNNEI. The V and J ends lost 5 bases and 0 bases respectively, with 10 bases between them. The CDR3 totals 15 residues. This chain's CDR3 is CASSLTEANTGELFF. The CDR3 nucleotides read TGTGCCAGCAGTCTGACAGAAGCGAACACCGGGGAGCTGTTTTTT.

This clonotype came up a few times. V is TRBV24-1 and J is TRBJ2-3; D not resolved. Germline assignment: CDR1 KGHDR and CDR2 SFDVKD. The CDR3 is 14 residues long. V was shortened by 5 bases and J by 2 bases, with 10 bases between the two germline ends. Written as DNA, the CDR3 is TGTGCCACCAGTGCTTACAGATCCACAGATACGCAGTATTTT. Encoded protein: CATSAYRSTDTQYF.

This clonotype was found a few times. The chain combines TRBV7-9 with TRBJ2-1, with 8 bases lining up with TRBD2. V lost 2 bases and J lost 4; bases outside the gene matches: 4. Germline assignment: CDR1 SEHNR and CDR2 FQNEAQ (reference sequence). The CDR3 totals 15 residues. The CDR3 is CASSLSGGTYNEQFF. The DNA of the CDR3 is TGTGCCAGCAGCTTAAGCGGGGGTACGTACAATGAGCAGTTCTTC. Based on the CDR3 plus reference TRBV7-9 and TRBJ2-1, the full variable domain is DTGVSQNPRHKITKRGQNVTFRCDPISEHNRLYWYRQTLGQGPEFLTYFQNEAQLEKSRLLSDRFSAERPKGSFSTLEIQRTEQGDSAMYLCASSLSGGTYNEQFFGPGTRLTVL.

Many counts were recorded for this clonotype. The chain joins TRBV7-3 to TRBJ2-1; no definite D call. There are 16 residues in the CDR3. V was clipped by 5 bases and J by 1 base, with 15 bases between them. Germline V CDR1 and CDR2: SGHTA, FQGTGA. Here the CDR3 reads CASSPWSSGSYNEQFF. The CDR3 nucleotides are TGTGCCAGCAGCCCATGGTCGTCTGGGTCCTACAATGAGCAGTTCTTC.

This clonotype was seen many times. The chain employs TRBV6-1 and TRBJ2-3; D call uncertain. Looked up from germline, CDR1 is MNHNS and CDR2 is SASEGT. The CDR3 is 18 residues long. The V end lost 4 bases, the J end lost 1 base, and 21 bases lay between the germline ends. CDR3 amino acids: CASSAYFPSPTGTDTQYF. CDR3 in DNA: TGTGCCAGCAGTGCCTACTTTCCTTCTCCCACGGGCACAGATACGCAGTATTTT.